The 8 T cell receptor beta chains in this list originate from one sample, sequenced in a study of blood T cell repertoires in COVID-19. The repertoire was sequenced with immunoSEQ multiplex PCR; TCRdb's copy has only in-frame clones and lacks some. The data hold around 160,000 clones, with around 80% observed a single time. Sequenced sample: peripheral blood. The receptors here all came from a woman older than 75 with acute or convalescent COVID-19.

V is TRBV5-8 and J is TRBJ2-5, with 9 bases identical to TRBD1. The CDR3 runs 15 residues. Germline V gene sequence: CDR1 SGHTS, CDR2 YDEGEE. With V trimmed by 2 bases and J by 6 bases, 8 bases remained unmatched. CDR3 coding DNA: TGTGCCAGCAGCTTTAGACAGGGGGGAGGAAAGACCCAGTACTTC. It is translated as CASSFRQGGGKTQYF. Full variable domain (outside the CDR3, taken from reference TRBV5-8 and TRBJ2-5): EAGVTQSPTHLIKTRGQQATLRCSPISGHTSVYWYQQALGLGLQFLLWYDEGEERNRGNFPPRFSGRQFPNYSSELNVNALELEDSALYLCASSFRQGGGKTQYFGPGTRLLVL.

The chain is built from TRBV25-1 and TRBJ1-3; unclear D gene. CDR1 and CDR2 (germline): MGHDK, SYGVNS. The CDR3 extends over 15 amino acids. Deletions cut 1 base from V and 4 bases from J, with 11 bases between. The CDR3 region has the DNA TGTGCCAGCAGTGAATCCGAGAAACCCGGAAACACCATATATTTT. The encoded protein is CASSESEKPGNTIYF.

This chain uses TRBV18 with TRBJ1-2; the D gene is possibly TRBD1 (5 bases). This CDR3 has 13 amino acids. Trimming removed 3 bases at V and 6 bases at J, with 11 bases between. Germline loops: CDR1 KGHSH, CDR2 LQKENI. The CDR3 loop is CASSPTVLHGYTF. The CDR3 DNA follows: TGTGCCAGCTCACCGACAGTACTTCATGGCTACACCTTC. The whole variable domain, filled in from reference TRBV18 and TRBJ1-2, reads NAGVMQNPRHLVRRRGQEARLRCSPMKGHSHVYWYRQLPEEGLKFMVYLQKENIIDESGMPKERFSAEFPKEGPSILRIQQVVRGDSAAYFCASSPTVLHGYTFGSGTRLTVV.

The CDR3 loop reads CASSYGTANSPLHF. Written as DNA, the CDR3 is TGCGCCAGCAGCTATGGGACAGCCAATTCACCCCTCCACTTT. The chain has TRBV5-1 and TRBJ1-6; 7 bases fit TRBD1. V gave up 3 bases and J gave up 7 bases; unmatched junction bases: 4. The CDR3 extends over 14 amino acids. Germline assignment: CDR1 SGHRS and CDR2 YFSETQ.

The chain combines TRBV5-4 with TRBJ2-7, with TRBD2 matching over 8 bases. In germline, CDR1 is SGHNT, CDR2 YYREEE (reference sequence). V dropped 4 bases and J dropped 4; count of bases not matched to a gene: 16. This CDR3 is built from 17 residues. Written as DNA, the CDR3 is TGTGCCAGCAGCGCGACGAGCGGGAGAGTTAGGGGATACGAGCAGTACTTC. This gives the protein CASSATSGRVRGYEQYF.

The rearrangement joins TRBV5-6 to TRBJ2-5, with no clear D. The germline gives CDR1 SGHDT, CDR2 YYEEEE. Trimming removed 0 bases at V and 9 bases at J, with 12 bases between. This CDR3 spans 13 amino acids. The CDR3 coding sequence is TGTGCCAGCAGCTTGGGGGCCCCCTCGGCCCAGTACTTC. Its protein is CASSLGAPSAQYF.

The gene calls are TRBV5-6 and TRBJ1-4; D uncertain. Trimming removed 0 bases from V and 4 bases from J, with 4 bases in between. Germline CDR1 SGHDT, CDR2 YYEEEE. CDR3 length equals 13 residues. The CDR3 sequence: CASSLGLNEKLFF. CDR3 bases: TGTGCCAGCAGCTTGGGTCTTAATGAAAAACTGTTTTTT.

The V and J genes are TRBV7-2 and TRBJ1-3, with D perhaps matching TRBD1 (6 bases). The V end was cut by 2 bases, the J end by 4 bases, with 12 bases between. The CDR3 consists of 15 residues. The germline V gene has CDR1 SGHTA and CDR2 FQGNSA. CDR3 sequence (DNA): TGTGCCAGCAGCTTACTGTGGGGGCGCGGAAACACCATATATTTT. Its protein is CASSLLWGRGNTIYF.